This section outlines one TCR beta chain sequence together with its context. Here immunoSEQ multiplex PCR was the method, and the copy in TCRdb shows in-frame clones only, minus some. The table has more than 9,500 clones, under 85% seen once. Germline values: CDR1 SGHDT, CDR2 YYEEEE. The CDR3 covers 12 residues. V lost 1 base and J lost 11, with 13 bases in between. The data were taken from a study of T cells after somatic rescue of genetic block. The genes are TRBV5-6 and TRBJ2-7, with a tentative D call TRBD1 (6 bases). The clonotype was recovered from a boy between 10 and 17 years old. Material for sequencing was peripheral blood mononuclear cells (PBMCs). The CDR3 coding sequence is TGTGCCAGCAGCTTGAGGGGGAAACCAAAGTACTTC. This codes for CASSLRGKPKYF.